This T cell receptor beta chain was recovered during a study of blood T cell repertoires in COVID-19. Study details: Whether acute or convalescent, the COVID-19 samples came from the United States, Italy and Spain.

Original analysis: Reference gene primer amplification gave estimated nucleated cell counts. Some clones are missing from TCRdb's copy, which holds only in-frame ones; the method was immunoSEQ multiplex PCR. From that table come the V and J calls and clone size; the DNA was used to work out D and trimming. This sample carries 200,000 to 250,000 clones, approximately 90% of them seen once, and the ten largest clones take approximately 2.4%. In Seattle, patients joined the study during active infection and were tracked longitudinally. V dropped 7 bases and J dropped 0; count of bases not matched to a gene: 16. From germline, CDR1 is SEHNR and CDR2 FQNEAQ (reference sequence). The CDR3 covers 19 residues.

This clonotype was sampled from a man aged 25 to 45 with COVID-19, enrolled during active disease. J is TRBJ2-2 and V is TRBV7-9; 8 bases agree with TRBD1. Sequencing was performed on peripheral blood. The CDR3: CASTHPGARGLANTGELFF. The CDR3 nucleotides are TGTGCCAGCACCCACCCCGGGGCCAGGGGGCTTGCGAACACCGGGGAGCTGTTTTTT.